Listed here is a single T cell receptor (beta chain). The antigen is unknown. Each of the CD4+ naive, central memory, regulatory and stem cell-like memory populations was sorted via CD45RO/CCR7/CD25/CD127/CD95/CD27. This CDR3 has 14 residues. CDR1 and CDR2 from the germline V gene are MNHEY and SVGAGI. V was clipped by 6 bases and J by 3 bases, with 12 bases between them. The data were obtained in a study of beta chain features in type 1 diabetes. The wider study: Patients shared similar age, gender and cell yields with healthy donors. There were 107,917,701 sorted cells examined across all samples. Study-wide results and limits: Among patients, naive, central memory and Treg TCRB repertoires appeared more similar than among healthy donors. Moderate but significant shortening of TCRB CDR3s was recorded in all four CD4+ subsets from Type 1 diabetes patients.

All of the isolated RNA was reverse transcribed, so expressed TCRB transcripts were sequenced. Here immunoSEQ multiplex PCR was the method, and the copy in TCRdb shows in-frame clones only, minus some. The sample includes about 270,000 clones, over 11% seen only once; the top ten take more than 0.015%. The receptor comes from a man aged 25 to 45 with type 1 diabetes. The gene calls are TRBV6-5 and TRBJ1-3, with D possibly TRBD1 on 5 matching bases. The sample consisted of naive CD4+ T cells from blood. In DNA form, the CDR3 reads TGTGCCAGCAGAAACGCAGGGAATGGAAACACCATATATTTT. Encoded protein: CASRNAGNGNTIYF.